The rows below give T cell receptor beta chains drawn from one sample of a study of cytomegalovirus exposure and HLA in healthy donors. Clones were sequenced by immunoSEQ multiplex PCR, and TCRdb holds only the in-frame ones, with some missing. Its listing shows over 110,000 clones. Sample: PBMCs. These receptors all stem from a male donor in good health and CMV-seronegative. The CDR3 runs from the conserved cysteine through the conserved F or W. Each record gives: CDR3 protein, CDR3 DNA, J gene, V gene, D gene. D genes are given only for firm matches.

CSVAGTSTEAFF TGCAGCGTTGCAGGGACTAGCACTGAAGCTTTCTTT TRBJ1-1 TRBV29-1 .
CASSQAVAGGYNEQFF TGCGCCAGCAGCCAGGCAGTAGCGGGAGGGTACAATGAGCAGTTCTTC TRBJ2-1 TRBV4-3 TRBD2
CASNPAGANVLTF TGCGCCAGCAACCCAGCTGGGGCCAACGTCCTGACTTTC TRBJ2-6 TRBV5-1 .
CASSYDTGTEAFF TGTGCCAGCAGTTACGACACGGGAACTGAAGCTTTCTTT TRBJ1-1 TRBV6-5 .
CASSWGQNTDTQYF TGTGCCAGCAGCTGGGGACAGAACACAGATACGCAGTATTTT TRBJ2-3 TRBV7-9 TRBD1
CASSPGTGNEKLFF TGTGCCAGCAGTCCCGGGACAGGGAATGAAAAACTGTTTTTT TRBJ1-4 TRBV27 TRBD1
CASTQGGFGNQPQHF TGTGCCAGCACCCAAGGGGGTTTTGGCAATCAGCCCCAGCATTTT TRBJ1-5 TRBV28 .
CASSPIKRSSYNEQFF TGCGCCAGCAGCCCAATCAAGCGGAGCTCCTACAATGAGCAGTTCTTC TRBJ2-1 TRBV4-1 .
CASSYSSGGDEQFF TGTGCCAGCAGTTACTCGTCGGGTGGTGATGAGCAGTTCTTC TRBJ2-1 TRBV6-5 .
CASSLIRESPYEQYF TGTGCCAGCAGCCTGATACGGGAGAGCCCCTACGAGCAGTACTTC TRBJ2-7 TRBV27 .
CATSRAETGLYNEQFF TGTGCCACCAGCAGAGCCGAGACAGGGTTGTACAATGAGCAGTTCTTC TRBJ2-1 TRBV15 TRBD1
CSASQDTQYF TGCAGTGCTTCCCAAGATACGCAGTATTTT TRBJ2-3 TRBV20-1 .
CASNTGVLYNEQFF TGTGCCAGTAATACAGGTGTGCTATACAATGAGCAGTTCTTC TRBJ2-1 TRBV19 .
CALGGSGVYNEQFF TGTGCCTTAGGGGGAAGCGGGGTTTACAATGAGCAGTTCTTC TRBJ2-1 TRBV30 .
CASTPDRNYGYTF TGTGCCAGCACCCCAGACAGAAACTATGGCTACACCTTC TRBJ1-2 TRBV27 .
CASSVVPSGSSYNEQFF TGTGCCAGCAGCGTAGTTCCTAGCGGGAGCTCCTACAATGAGCAGTTCTTC TRBJ2-1 TRBV9 TRBD2
CASSPPSRDGYTF TGTGCCAGCTCACCACCTAGCAGGGATGGCTACACCTTC TRBJ1-2 TRBV18 .
CAWRTGWENTEAFF TGTGCCTGGAGAACAGGTTGGGAGAACACTGAAGCTTTCTTT TRBJ1-1 TRBV30 .
CASSFDRGYNEQFF TGTGCCAGCAGCTTTGACAGGGGTTACAATGAGCAGTTCTTC TRBJ2-1 TRBV5-4 TRBD1
CASSLFSGIGSGTF TGTGCCAGCAGTTTATTCTCGGGGATCGGCTCGGGTACCTTC TRBJ1-2 TRBV28 .
CASSSSSEGNQPQHF TGTGCCAGCAGTTCCTCGTCCGAGGGCAATCAGCCCCAGCATTTT TRBJ1-5 TRBV9 .